These T cell receptor beta chains were read from a single sample in a study of T cells in narcolepsy. Profiled with immunoSEQ multiplex PCR; TCRdb holds only in-frame clones, not every one. The sample shows 2,000 to 3,000 clones, approximately 24% of them seen only once. Antigen specificity for these receptors is unknown. Input material: cultured CD4+ T cells from cerebrospinal fluid. The receptors were sampled from a human donor with narcolepsy. The CDR3 runs from the conserved cysteine through the conserved F or W. The D gene is left open where the match is weak. Where a row states a size, it is once, few, many or the class of an expanded clone; other rows omit it.

J gene | V gene | D gene | clone size | CDR3 DNA | CDR3 protein
TRBJ2-7 | TRBV11-3 | . | . | TGTGCCAGCAGCTTAGGTACGTCCTACGAGCAGTACTTC | CASSLGTSYEQYF
TRBJ1-3 | TRBV7-2 | TRBD1 | few | TGTGCCAGCAGCTTAAGCGGGACAGGGATAAGAAACACCATATATTTT | CASSLSGTGIRNTIYF
TRBJ1-5 | TRBV7-5 | . | . | TGTGTCAGAAGGCCCCCTTGTCTCCAGAGCAATCAGCCCCAGCATTTT | CVRRPPCLQSNQPQHF
TRBJ1-1 | TRBV29-1 | . | . | TGCAGCGTTAATAAGGGTGGCACTGTAGCTTTCTTT | CSVNKGGTVAFF
TRBJ2-1 | TRBV2 | TRBD2 | . | TGTGCCAGCAGTGACACTTTTCCCCTAGCGGGGAGGAGGAATGAGCAGTTCTTC | CASSDTFPLAGRRNEQFF
TRBJ1-4 | TRBV9 | . | large | TGTGCCAGCAGCGCACGGGGGGTCCGGGGTGAAAAACTGTTTTTT | CASSARGVRGEKLFF
TRBJ1-1 | TRBV28 | . | . | TGTGCCAGCAGTTTCCATAGGACTTCGAACACTGAAGCTTTCTTT | CASSFHRTSNTEAFF
TRBJ2-5 | TRBV6-7 | . | . | TGTGCCAGCAGTCCCGGGATCTCTGGAGAGACCCAGTACTTC | CASSPGISGETQYF
TRBJ2-1 | TRBV7-9 | . | few | TGTGCCAGCAGCACCCTCGGACAGTTTAACAATGAGCAGTTCTTC | CASSTLGQFNNEQFF
TRBJ2-2 | TRBV11-3 | TRBD1 | few | TGCGCCAGCAGCCCTCGGGCAGGGGGCTTTACCGGGGAGCTGTTTTTT | CASSPRAGGFTGELFF
TRBJ2-5 | TRBV5-4 | . | large | TGTGCCAGCAGCTTAGCGCCTCGACAAGAGACCCAGTACTTC | CASSLAPRQETQYF
TRBJ2-5 | TRBV6-6 | . | . | TGTGCCAGCAGTTACAGGCAAGAGACCCAGTACTTC | CASSYRQETQYF
TRBJ1-3 | TRBV7-9 | TRBD1 | few | TGTGCCAGCAGCTTGACAGGGACCACCTCTGGAAACACCATATATTTT | CASSLTGTTSGNTIYF
TRBJ1-6 | TRBV7-9 | TRBD1 | . | TGTGCCAGCAGCTACGACAGGGGGCGCGTATCACCCCTCCACTTT | CASSYDRGRVSPLHF
TRBJ2-2 | TRBV7-2 | . | . | TGTGCCAGCAGCTTAGCCGGGGGGCCGGGGTTTGGCGGGGAGCTGTTTTTT | CASSLAGGPGFGGELFF
TRBJ2-2 | TRBV9 | . | medium-sized | TGTGCCAGCAGCCCCCAGGGGCCGAACACCGGGGAGCTGTTTTTT | CASSPQGPNTGELFF
TRBJ2-2 | TRBV7-6 | TRBD2 | . | TGTGCCAGCAGCCCGAGACCGGCGGGGGGGCGGGACTCCGGGGAGCTGTTTTTT | CASSPRPAGGRDSGELFF
TRBJ2-6 | TRBV6-1 | . | . | TGTGCCAGCAGTTCCATGACTGCTGGGGCCAACGTCCTGACTTTC | CASSSMTAGANVLTF
TRBJ2-7 | TRBV5-6 | . | few | TGTGCCAGCAGCTTGGCTTATAGGGGGACATCTACCTACGAGCAGTACTTC | CASSLAYRGTSTYEQYF
TRBJ2-3 | TRBV7-6 | . | . | TGTGCCAGCAGCGTCCAGGGGGGGAACACAGATACGCAGTATTTT | CASSVQGGNTDTQYF
TRBJ1-4 | TRBV5-4 | . | . | TGCGCCAGCAGCCAAGATTTCAGGGGTAACGAAAAACTGTTTTTT | CASSQDFRGNEKLFF
TRBJ2-2 | TRBV19 | TRBD1 | large | TGTGCCAGTAGTGTAACAGGGGGCCTTGGCACCGGGGAGCTGTTTTTT | CASSVTGGLGTGELFF
TRBJ1-2 | TRBV7-2 | . | few | TGTGCCAGCAGCGGGTCCAGGGAAGGCAACTATGGCTACACCTTC | CASSGSREGNYGYTF
TRBJ2-7 | TRBV18 | TRBD1 | . | TGTGCCAGCAGCGTGGGACAGGGGGGCTACGAGCAGTACTTC | CASSVGQGGYEQYF
TRBJ1-1 | TRBV5-6 | . | . | TGTGCCAGCAGCTCCCCAGCGCTTAGGGGCACTGAAGCTTTCTTT | CASSSPALRGTEAFF
TRBJ1-2 | TRBV9 | . | few | TGTGCCAGCAGTGAAGTGGGCTATGGCTACACCTTC | CASSEVGYGYTF
TRBJ1-3 | TRBV5-5 | . | few | TGTGCCAGAAGCTTGTTAGGAACCCACTCTGGAAACACCATATATTTT | CARSLLGTHSGNTIYF
TRBJ2-1 | TRBV7-2 | . | few | TGTGCCAGCAGCCAAGGGATTCGGGACAATGAGCAGTTCTTC | CASSQGIRDNEQFF
TRBJ1-6 | TRBV6-9 | . | few | TGTGCCAGCAGTGAGGGGGTCTATAATTCACCCCTCCACTTT | CASSEGVYNSPLHF
TRBJ1-6 | TRBV28 | . | large | TGTGCCAGCAGTTTATTTCGCTCGGGTTCACCCCTCCACTTT | CASSLFRSGSPLHF
TRBJ2-6 | TRBV22-1 | . | . | TGTCCTGGGAGGTCGGTAAGAAAGCGAACAAGTCGGGCCAACATCCTGACTTTC | CPGRSVRKRTSRANILTF
TRBJ2-5 | TRBV5-1 | TRBD2 | medium-sized | TGCGCCAGCAGCTTGCTCACTAGCGGGCAAGAGACCCAGTACTTC | CASSLLTSGQETQYF
TRBJ2-3 | TRBV6-5 | TRBD2 | medium-sized | TGTGCCAGCAGTTACTCGGGGGCGGGGGGGCAAGATACGCAGTATTTT | CASSYSGAGGQDTQYF
TRBJ2-2 | TRBV5-6 | . | . | TGTGCCAGCAGCTCGCAGGGCGTGCAAACCGGGGAGCTGTTTTTT | CASSSQGVQTGELFF
TRBJ2-5 | TRBV7-5 | . | few | TGTGCCAGCAGCTCTAGCGGGAGTGGGGAGACCCAGTACTTC | CASSSSGSGETQYF
TRBJ2-7 | TRBV11-3 | . | few | TGTGCCAGCAGCCGGGGGTCGGGGAAATACGAGCAGTACTTC | CASSRGSGKYEQYF
TRBJ2-7 | TRBV29-1 | . | large | TGCAGCGTTGTTCAAGGGGTAGACGAGCAGTACTTC | CSVVQGVDEQYF
TRBJ2-7 | TRBV9 | . | . | TGTGCCAGCAGCGTTGACGGTTCCGGATCAGCCTACGAGCAGTACTTC | CASSVDGSGSAYEQYF
TRBJ2-7 | TRBV7-2 | . | large | TGTGCCAGCAGCGCCCACGTTGGGGGCTCCTACGAGCAGTACTTC | CASSAHVGGSYEQYF
TRBJ2-7 | TRBV7-1 | . | . | TGTGCCAGCAGCTTAGCTAGGCCCACCTACGAGCAGTACTTC | CASSLARPTYEQYF
TRBJ1-3 | TRBV5-1 | TRBD1 | medium-sized | TGCGCCAGCAGCTTGGCCGGGACAGCTGGAAACACCATATATTTT | CASSLAGTAGNTIYF
TRBJ2-1 | TRBV30 | . | . | TGTGCCTGGATTACAGGGCGCGAGCAGTTCTTC | CAWITGREQFF
TRBJ1-4 | TRBV5-4 | . | large | TGTGCCAGCAGCTTATCGGGGCGCGTGGATGAAAAACTGTTTTTT | CASSLSGRVDEKLFF
TRBJ2-7 | TRBV11-2 | . | few | TGTGCCAGCAGCGCCCACGTTGGGGGCTCCTACGAGCAGTACTTC | CASSAHVGGSYEQYF
TRBJ1-4 | TRBV27 | . | . | TGTGCCAGCAGCTTCGGGTCCGTTGAAAAACTGTTTTTT | CASSFGSVEKLFF
TRBJ1-2 | TRBV5-1 | TRBD1 | . | TGCGCCAGCAGCCGGACCCCGGGACAGGGCGTTACTAACTATGTCTACAGCTTC | CASSRTPGQGVTNYVYSF
TRBJ2-5 | TRBV2 | . | medium-sized | TGTGCCAGCAGTGAAGCGGGGGGGCAGGGAGAGACCCAGTACTTC | CASSEAGGQGETQYF
TRBJ2-5 | TRBV7-6 | . | few | TGTGCCAGCAGCTTAGTGGGACCCAGGGGAGAGACCCAGTACTTC | CASSLVGPRGETQYF
TRBJ1-5 | TRBV9 | . | . | TGTGCCAGCAGTTCCAATAGCAATCAGCCCCAGCATTTT | CASSSNSNQPQHF
TRBJ2-3 | TRBV6-1 | . | large | TGTGCCAGCAGGCAGGTGGCTAGCGGCACAGATACGCAGTATTTT | CASRQVASGTDTQYF
TRBJ2-1 | TRBV5-4 | . | few | TGTGCCAGCAGCTTGCCCAGGGTAGAGAGTGAGCAGTTCTTC | CASSLPRVESEQFF
TRBJ1-2 | TRBV5-4 | . | large | TGTGCCAGCAGCGGGTCCAGGGAAGGCAACTATGGCTACACCTTC | CASSGSREGNYGYTF
TRBJ2-7 | TRBV6-6 | . | . | TGTGCCAGCAGTTACACACGTTCTTCCTACGAGCAGTACTTC | CASSYTRSSYEQYF
TRBJ1-2 | TRBV7-8 | TRBD1 | large | TGTGCCAGCAGCACAGACAGGGGGCCGGCATATGGCTACACCTTC | CASSTDRGPAYGYTF
TRBJ2-1 | TRBV4-2 | . | . | TGTGCCAGCAGCTTGGAAAGGAGCGAGGGGGAGCAGTTCTTC | CASSLERSEGEQFF
TRBJ1-2 | TRBV5-8 | TRBD1 | few | TGTGCCAGCAGCTTGCAGGGACAGTCCTGGCTCTATGGCTACACCTTC | CASSLQGQSWLYGYTF